Following are 8 T cell receptor beta chains from one sample sequenced in a study of shared clonotypes between healthy human individuals. The repertoire was sequenced with immunoSEQ multiplex PCR; TCRdb's copy has only in-frame clones and lacks some. The data hold 2,100,000 or so clones, with under 97% observed a single time. Sequenced sample: naive CD4+ T cells sorted from blood. Subset: CD45RA+ positively selected. The receptors were sampled from a man younger than 30 in good health.

CDR3 nucleotides: TGTGCCAGCAGCTCGGGGGGTTCAGGAGAGACCCAGTACTTC. This encodes CASSSGGSGETQYF. The V and J genes are TRBV5-4 and TRBJ2-5; 7 bases map to TRBD2. Per germline, CDR1 SGHNT and CDR2 YYREEE (reference sequence). The CDR3 consists of 14 residues. J lost 4 bases, V lost 3 bases, and 6 bases had no gene match.

The rearrangement links TRBV10-1 to TRBJ2-2; tentatively, D is TRBD1 (6 bases). In germline, CDR1 is WNHNN, CDR2 SYGVQD (reference sequence). The CDR3 extends over 14 amino acids. V lost 5 bases, J lost 2 bases, and 9 bases lay in between. In DNA, the CDR3 is TGCGCCAGCAGTTCAGGGGACAACACCGGGGAGCTGTTTTTT. Its protein product is CASSSGDNTGELFF.

This chain connects TRBV4-1 to TRBJ2-2; either TRBD1 or TRBD2 may supply D (5 bases each). This CDR3 is 12 amino acids long. Trimming took off 3 bases at V and 8 bases at J, with 7 bases between the two ends. Germline V lookup: CDR1 MGHRA, CDR2 YSYEKL. DNA for the CDR3: TGCGCCAGCAGCCAGGGACCTGGGGAGCTGTTTTTT. It encodes CASSQGPGELFF.

The genes are TRBV18 and TRBJ2-7, with 9 bases matching TRBD1. Germline trimming cut 5 bases from V and 5 bases from J; bases unmatched to any gene: 4. Per germline, CDR1 KGHSH and CDR2 LQKENI. The CDR3 extends over 13 amino acids. CDR3 nucleotide sequence: TGTGCCAGCTCAACCGGGACAGGGAACGAGCAGTACTTC. This encodes CASSTGTGNEQYF. Full variable domain (rest looked up from reference TRBV18 and TRBJ2-7): NAGVMQNPRHLVRRRGQEARLRCSPMKGHSHVYWYRQLPEEGLKFMVYLQKENIIDESGMPKERFSAEFPKEGPSILRIQQVVRGDSAAYFCASSTGTGNEQYFGPGTRLTVT.

The chain joins TRBV4-3 to TRBJ1-3, with D possibly TRBD1 on 5 matching bases. This CDR3 is 16 amino acids long. The V and J ends lost 0 bases and 4 bases respectively, with 13 bases between them. Germline V gene sequence: CDR1 LGHNA, CDR2 YSLEER. In nucleotides, the CDR3 is TGCGCCAGCAGCCAAGATACAGGTACTGCAGGAAACACCATATATTTT. It translates to CASSQDTGTAGNTIYF.

V and J are TRBV29-1 and TRBJ1-2, with unresolved D. This CDR3 is built from 14 residues. Per germline, CDR1 SQVTM and CDR2 ANQGSEA. Trimming stripped 4 bases from V and 2 bases from J, with 14 bases between. The CDR3 here is CSVGAPPANYGYTF. CDR3 in DNA: TGCAGCGTTGGGGCCCCCCCGGCGAACTATGGCTACACCTTC.

Worth noting for this clone: The identical CDR3 is also encoded by other nucleotide sequences in the sample. The V and J genes are TRBV5-1 and TRBJ1-1; D remains ambiguous. V was trimmed by 5 bases and J by 1 base, leaving 9 bases between them. The CDR3 is 13 residues long. Germline V gene sequence: CDR1 SGHRS, CDR2 YFSETQ. For the CDR3, the DNA is TGCGCCAGCAGTTTCGAGTGGAACACTGAAGCTTTCTTT. Translation: CASSFEWNTEAFF.

V gene TRBV28 combines with J gene TRBJ2-6; possibly TRBD1 for D (5 bases). CDR3 length: 19 amino acids. Trimming took 7 bases from V and 0 from J, leaving 22 bases between them. Germline assignment: CDR1 MDHEN and CDR2 SYDVKM. CDR3 region: CASIGILGHKVSGANVLTF. The CDR3 bases are TGTGCCAGCATCGGAATCTTGGGGCACAAGGTCTCTGGGGCCAACGTCCTGACTTTC. The full variable domain, rest sourced from reference TRBV28 and TRBJ2-6, is DVKVTQSSRYLVKRTGEKVFLECVQDMDHENMFWYRQDPGLGLRLIYFSYDVKMKEKGDIPEGYSVSREKKERFSLILESASTNQTSMYLCASIGILGHKVSGANVLTFGAGSRLTVL.